The sequence of this T cell receptor (beta chain) was determined in a study of Ad26.COV2.S vaccination and SARS-CoV-2 variants. The CDR3 spans 16 residues. V shed 6 bases and J shed 2 bases, with 18 bases lying between them. Per germline, CDR1 KGHSH and CDR2 LQKENI. Treatment noted: approximately 18 received Ad26.COV2.S at low or high dose, single or two shots; 5 received placebo; per-sample allocation not given. The study sampled participants on day 63 after the first vaccine or placebo injection. Profiling relied on immunoSEQ multiplex PCR, and the TCRdb table lists in-frame clones only, not all of them. The sample lists around 250,000 clones; around 88% were seen once.

This specimen consisted of peripheral blood, obtained in a trial of Ad26.COV2.S vaccine versus placebo. V is TRBV18 and J is TRBJ2-3; possibly TRBD1 or TRBD2 for D (7 bases each). The sequence came from a person between 18 and 59 years old who received the Ad26.COV2.S COVID-19 vaccine or a placebo. CDR3 sequence reads: CASSAAGGVLTDTQYF. CDR3 nucleotide sequence: TGTGCCAGCTCCGCGGCAGGGGGGGTTCTCACAGATACGCAGTATTTT.